The 9 T cell receptor beta chains below all came from one sample that was sequenced in a study of PD-L1 blockade in urothelial cancer. Repertoires were generated with immunoSEQ multiplex PCR, while TCRdb's copy carries only in-frame clones and drops some. The sample carries roughly 62,000 clones, approximately 80% recorded once. Here the sequenced sample was PBMCs, taken around atezolizumab (anti-PD-L1) treatment. Receptor source: a man between 65 and 80 years old with urothelial cancer.

V is TRBV11-3 and J is TRBJ2-5, with a tentative D call TRBD1 (6 bases). Germline CDR1 and CDR2: SGHNT and YENEEA. The CDR3 is 13 residues long. V was pared by 3 bases and J by 5 bases, with 10 bases between. CDR3 amino acids: CASSFTGLETQYF. CDR3 bases: TGTGCCAGCAGCTTTACAGGGCTGGAGACCCAGTACTTC.

The CDR3 here is CASSGGTGGWNEQYF. CDR3 DNA sequence: TGTGCCAGCAGTGGAGGGACAGGGGGATGGAACGAGCAGTACTTC. This chain joins TRBV2 and TRBJ2-7; 11 bases agree with TRBD1. The germline V gene encodes CDR1 SNHLY and CDR2 FYNNEI. V lost 4 bases to trimming and J lost 5 bases; unmatched junction nucleotides: 7. The CDR3 has 15 amino acids.

This CDR3 is CASSPQVGTEAFF. The CDR3 bases are TGTGCCAGCAGCCCCCAAGTCGGCACTGAAGCTTTCTTT. The chain combines TRBV9 with TRBJ1-1; D remains ambiguous. Trimming stripped 4 bases from V and 4 bases from J, with 11 bases between. CDR1 and CDR2 (germline): SGDLS, YYNGEE. The CDR3 contains 13 residues.

CDR3 sequence: CASGLAPPGQPYNEQFF. The DNA for the CDR3 is TGTGCTAGTGGTTTGGCACCACCGGGACAGCCCTACAATGAGCAGTTCTTC. J is TRBJ2-1 and V is TRBV12-5; TRBD1 matches at 7 bases. The trim removed 1 base at V and 2 bases at J, leaving 8 bases unmatched. Germline loops: CDR1 LGHNT, CDR2 FRNRAP. The CDR3 runs 17 residues.

The chain carries TRBV5-1 and TRBJ1-4; TRBD1 matches at 10 bases. CDR1 is SGHRS and CDR2 is YFSETQ in the germline V gene. CDR3 size: 16 residues. The trim removed 0 bases at V and 3 bases at J, leaving 2 bases unmatched. DNA for the CDR3: TGCGCCAGCAGCTTGGGACAGGGGGCAGCTAATGAAAAACTGTTTTTT. Its protein is CASSLGQGAANEKLFF.

This sequence joins TRBV19 and TRBJ2-3; D is uncertain. The CDR3 is made up of 13 amino acids. Trimming took off 6 bases at V and 2 bases at J, with 9 bases between the two ends. Germline CDR1 reads LNHDA; CDR2 reads SQIVND (reference sequence). The CDR3 nucleotides read TGTGCCAGTAGAGAGCTCTCCACAGATACGCAGTATTTT. It translates to CASRELSTDTQYF. Based on the CDR3 plus reference TRBV19 and TRBJ2-3, the full variable domain is DGGITQSPKYLFRKEGQNVTLSCEQNLNHDAMYWYRQDPGQGLRLIYYSQIVNDFQKGDIAEGYSVSREKKESFPLTVTSAQKNPTAFYLCASRELSTDTQYFGPGTRLTVL.

The rearrangement joins TRBV9 to TRBJ1-4, with a tentative D call TRBD1 (5 bases). In germline, CDR1 is SGDLS, CDR2 YYNGEE. This CDR3 has 14 amino acids. The V end lost 3 bases, the J end lost 8 bases, and 14 bases lay between the germline ends. In DNA, the CDR3 is TGTGCCAGCAGCGGGGCAGGGTCGTTGGAAAAACTGTTTTTT. Translating it yields CASSGAGSLEKLFF.

This CDR3 is CASSRTDFYGYTF. The CDR3 nucleotides read TGTGCCAGCAGCCGGACAGATTTCTATGGCTACACCTTC. This chain uses TRBV5-8 with TRBJ1-2; weak D call: TRBD1 (6 bases). V lost 4 bases and J lost 4, with 11 bases in between. Per germline, CDR1 SGHTS and CDR2 YDEGEE. The CDR3 is made up of 13 amino acids.

The chain carries TRBV19 and TRBJ1-5, with D unclear. The V end was cut by 3 bases, the J end by 4 bases, with 10 bases between. Germline-derived CDR1 and CDR2 are LNHDA and SQIVND (reference sequence). The CDR3 runs to 14 residues. The CDR3 DNA sequence: TGTGCCAGTAGTATTGGGCACATAAATCAGCCCCAGCATTTT. Protein sequence: CASSIGHINQPQHF.